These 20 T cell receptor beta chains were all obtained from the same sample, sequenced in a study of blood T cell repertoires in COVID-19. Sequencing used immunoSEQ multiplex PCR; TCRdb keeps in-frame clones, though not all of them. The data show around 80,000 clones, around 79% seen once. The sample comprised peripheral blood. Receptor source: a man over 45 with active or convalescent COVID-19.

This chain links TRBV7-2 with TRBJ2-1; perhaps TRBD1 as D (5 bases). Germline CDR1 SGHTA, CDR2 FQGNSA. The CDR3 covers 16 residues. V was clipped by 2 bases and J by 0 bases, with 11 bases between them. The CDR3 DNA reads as TGTGCCAGCAGCTTAAGAGACAGAAGCTCCTACAATGAGCAGTTCTTC. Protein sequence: CASSLRDRSSYNEQFF.

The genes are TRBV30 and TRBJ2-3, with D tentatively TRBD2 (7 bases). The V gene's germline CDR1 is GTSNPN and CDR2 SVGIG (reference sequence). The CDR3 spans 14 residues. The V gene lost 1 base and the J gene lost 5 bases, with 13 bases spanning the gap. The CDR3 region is CAWSAGGQRDTQYF. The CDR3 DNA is TGTGCCTGGAGTGCCGGGGGGCAAAGAGATACGCAGTATTTT.

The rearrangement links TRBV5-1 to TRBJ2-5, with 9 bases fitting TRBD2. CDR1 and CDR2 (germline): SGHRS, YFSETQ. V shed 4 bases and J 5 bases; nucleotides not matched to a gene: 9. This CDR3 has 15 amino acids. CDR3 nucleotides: TGCGCCAGCAGCAGCGGAGCGGGGGGCGGGGAGACCCAGTACTTC. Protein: CASSSGAGGGETQYF.

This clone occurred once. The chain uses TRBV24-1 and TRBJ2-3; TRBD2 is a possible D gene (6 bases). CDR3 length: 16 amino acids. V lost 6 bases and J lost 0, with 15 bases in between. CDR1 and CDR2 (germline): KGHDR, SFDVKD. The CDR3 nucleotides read TGTGCCACCAGTTCGTTAGCGGCGACTAGCACAGATACGCAGTATTTT. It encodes CATSSLAATSTDTQYF.

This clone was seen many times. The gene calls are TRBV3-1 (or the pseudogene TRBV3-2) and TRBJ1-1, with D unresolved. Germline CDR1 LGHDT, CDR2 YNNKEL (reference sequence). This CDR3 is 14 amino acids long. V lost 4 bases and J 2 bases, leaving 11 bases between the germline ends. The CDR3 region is CASSPLRQNTEAFF. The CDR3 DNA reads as TGTGCCAGCAGCCCCCTAAGACAAAACACTGAAGCTTTCTTT.

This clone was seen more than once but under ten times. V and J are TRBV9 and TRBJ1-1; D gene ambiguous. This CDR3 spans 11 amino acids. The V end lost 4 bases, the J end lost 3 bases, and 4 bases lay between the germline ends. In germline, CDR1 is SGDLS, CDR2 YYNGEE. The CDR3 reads CASSPDTEAFF. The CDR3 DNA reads TGTGCCAGCAGCCCCGACACTGAAGCTTTCTTT. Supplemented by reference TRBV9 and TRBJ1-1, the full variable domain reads DSGVTQTPKHLITATGQRVTLRCSPRSGDLSVYWYQQSLDQGLQFLIQYYNGEERAKGNILERFSAQQFPDLHSELNLSSLELGDSALYFCASSPDTEAFFGQGTRLTVV.

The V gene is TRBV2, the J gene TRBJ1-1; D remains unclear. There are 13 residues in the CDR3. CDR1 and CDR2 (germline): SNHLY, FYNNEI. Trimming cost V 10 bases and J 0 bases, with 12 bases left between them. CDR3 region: CATLTQMNTEAFF. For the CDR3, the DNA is TGTGCCACCCTGACACAGATGAACACTGAAGCTTTCTTT.

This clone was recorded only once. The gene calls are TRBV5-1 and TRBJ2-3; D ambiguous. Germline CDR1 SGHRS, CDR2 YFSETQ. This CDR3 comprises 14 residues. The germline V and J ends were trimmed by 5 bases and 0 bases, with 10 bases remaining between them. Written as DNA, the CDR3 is TGCGCCAGCAGGCCACAGCCTAGCACAGATACGCAGTATTTT. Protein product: CASRPQPSTDTQYF.

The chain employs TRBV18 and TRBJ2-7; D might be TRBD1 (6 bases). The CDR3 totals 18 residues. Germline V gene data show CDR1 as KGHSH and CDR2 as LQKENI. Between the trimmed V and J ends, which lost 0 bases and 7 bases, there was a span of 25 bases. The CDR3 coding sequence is TGTGCCAGCTCACCACCGCGTAACAGGACAGACTACCCCTGGGAGCAGTACTTC. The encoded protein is CASSPPRNRTDYPWEQYF.

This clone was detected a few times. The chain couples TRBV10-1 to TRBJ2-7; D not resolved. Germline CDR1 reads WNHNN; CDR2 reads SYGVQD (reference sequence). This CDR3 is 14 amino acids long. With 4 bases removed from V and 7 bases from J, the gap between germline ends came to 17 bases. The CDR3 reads CASSVTGRPWEQYF. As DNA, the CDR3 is TGCGCCAGCAGTGTGACGGGTCGTCCGTGGGAGCAGTACTTC.

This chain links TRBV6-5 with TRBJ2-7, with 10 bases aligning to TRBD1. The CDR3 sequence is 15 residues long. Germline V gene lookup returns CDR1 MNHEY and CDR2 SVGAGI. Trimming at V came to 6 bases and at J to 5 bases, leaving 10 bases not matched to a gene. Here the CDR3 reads CASRGIPGQGNEQYF. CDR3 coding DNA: TGTGCCAGCAGGGGTATACCGGGACAGGGGAACGAGCAGTACTTC.

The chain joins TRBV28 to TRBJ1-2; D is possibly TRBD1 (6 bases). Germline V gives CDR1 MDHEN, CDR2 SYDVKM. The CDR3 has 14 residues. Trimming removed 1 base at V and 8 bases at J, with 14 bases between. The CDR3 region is CASSLSQQGGGYTF. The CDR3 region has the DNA TGTGCCAGCAGTTTATCCCAACAGGGTGGCGGCTACACCTTC.

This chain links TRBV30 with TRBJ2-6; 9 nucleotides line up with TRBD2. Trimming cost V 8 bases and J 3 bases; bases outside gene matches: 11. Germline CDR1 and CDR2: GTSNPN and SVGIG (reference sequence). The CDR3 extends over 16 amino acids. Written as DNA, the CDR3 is TGTGCCGGCGAGCGGGGGGCGCGGGTTGGGGCCAACGTCCTGACTTTC. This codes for CAGERGARVGANVLTF.

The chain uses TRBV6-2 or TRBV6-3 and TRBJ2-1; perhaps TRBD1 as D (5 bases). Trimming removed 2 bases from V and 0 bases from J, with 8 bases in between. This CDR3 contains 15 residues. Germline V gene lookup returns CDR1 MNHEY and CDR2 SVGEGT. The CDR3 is CASSYRGSSYNEQFF. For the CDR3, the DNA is TGTGCCAGCAGTTACAGGGGATCCTCCTACAATGAGCAGTTCTTC.

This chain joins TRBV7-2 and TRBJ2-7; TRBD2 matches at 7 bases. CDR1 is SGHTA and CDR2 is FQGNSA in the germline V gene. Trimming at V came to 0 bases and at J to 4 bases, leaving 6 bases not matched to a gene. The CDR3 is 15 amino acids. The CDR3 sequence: CASSLAAIAGYEQYF. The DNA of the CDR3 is TGTGCCAGCAGCTTAGCGGCGATAGCGGGTTACGAGCAGTACTTC. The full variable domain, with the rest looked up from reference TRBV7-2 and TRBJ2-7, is GAGVSQSPSNKVTEKGKDVELRCDPISGHTALYWYRQSLGQGLEFLIYFQGNSAPDKSGLPSDRFSAERTGGSVSTLTIQRTQQEDSAVYLCASSLAAIAGYEQYFGPGTRLTVT.

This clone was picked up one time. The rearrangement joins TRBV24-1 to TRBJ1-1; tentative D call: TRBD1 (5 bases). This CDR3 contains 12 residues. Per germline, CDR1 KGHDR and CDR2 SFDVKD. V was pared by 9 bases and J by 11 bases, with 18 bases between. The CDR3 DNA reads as TGTGCCACCGCCGGGGGGGACGGAATTGCTTTCTTT. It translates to CATAGGDGIAFF.

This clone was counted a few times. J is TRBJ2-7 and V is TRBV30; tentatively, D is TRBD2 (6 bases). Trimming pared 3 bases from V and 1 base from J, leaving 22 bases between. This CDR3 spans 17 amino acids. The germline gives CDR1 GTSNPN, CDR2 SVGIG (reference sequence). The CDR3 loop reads CAWRGLPDGARSYEQYF. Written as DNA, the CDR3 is TGTGCCTGGAGGGGACTGCCTGACGGAGCCAGATCCTACGAGCAGTACTTC.

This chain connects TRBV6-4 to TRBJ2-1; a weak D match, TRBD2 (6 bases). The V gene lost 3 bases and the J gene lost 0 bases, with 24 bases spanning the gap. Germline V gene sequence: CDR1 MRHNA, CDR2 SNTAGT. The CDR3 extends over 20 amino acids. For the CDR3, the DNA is TGTGCCAGCAGTGAGTCGGGGGACTCCCTTCCGAGGAGCTCCTACAATGAGCAGTTCTTC. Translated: CASSESGDSLPRSSYNEQFF.

The CDR3 bases are TGTGCCAGCAGCTTCGGCGGGGGGGCCTACGAGCAGTACTTC. This translates into CASSFGGGAYEQYF. The V and J genes are TRBV7-8 and TRBJ2-7; TRBD2 aligns across 9 bases. Trimming took 3 bases from V and 2 from J; bases not matched to a gene: 2. Germline V lookup: CDR1 SGHVS, CDR2 FQNEAQ. CDR3 size: 14 residues.

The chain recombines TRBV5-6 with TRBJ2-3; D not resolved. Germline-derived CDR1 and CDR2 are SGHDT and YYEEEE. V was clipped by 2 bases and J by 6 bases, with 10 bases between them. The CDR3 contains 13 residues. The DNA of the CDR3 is TGTGCCAGCAGCTTTCTAGGAACCGATACGCAGTATTTT. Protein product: CASSFLGTDTQYF.